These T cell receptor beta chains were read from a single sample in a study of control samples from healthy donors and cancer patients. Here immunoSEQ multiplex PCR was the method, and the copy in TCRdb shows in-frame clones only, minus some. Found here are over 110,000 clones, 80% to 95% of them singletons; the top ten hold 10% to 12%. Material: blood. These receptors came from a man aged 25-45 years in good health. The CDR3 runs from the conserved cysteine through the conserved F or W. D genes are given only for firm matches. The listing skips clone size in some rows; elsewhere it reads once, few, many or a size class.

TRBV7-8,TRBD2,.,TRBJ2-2,CASSLVSGRSTGELFF,TGTGCCAGCAGCTTAGTTAGCGGGAGGAGTACCGGGGAGCTGTTTTTT
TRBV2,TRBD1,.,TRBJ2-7,CASSDPDRSYEQYF,TGTGCCAGCAGTGACCCGGACAGGTCCTACGAGCAGTACTTC
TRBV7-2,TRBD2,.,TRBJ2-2,CASSPRLAGGQIGELFF,TGTGCCAGCAGCCCCCGACTAGCGGGAGGGCAAATCGGGGAGCTGTTTTTT
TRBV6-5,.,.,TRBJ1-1,CASSSQGTEAFF,TGTGCCAGCAGTTCACAGGGCACTGAAGCTTTCTTT
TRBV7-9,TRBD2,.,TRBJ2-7,CASSYRIGSGTYEQYF,TGTGCCAGCAGCTACCGGATTGGTAGCGGGACGTACGAGCAGTACTTC
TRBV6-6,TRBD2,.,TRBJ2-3,CASSLSGRHSTDTQYF,TGTGCCAGCAGTTTAAGCGGGAGACACTCCACGGATACGCAGTATTTT
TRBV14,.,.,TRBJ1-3,CASSRQWAGNTIYF,TGTGCCAGCAGCCGACAGTGGGCTGGAAACACCATATATTTT
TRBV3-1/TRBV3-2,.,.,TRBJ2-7,CASSQDLPSEQYF,TGTGCCAGCAGCCAAGATCTTCCTAGCGAGCAGTACTTC
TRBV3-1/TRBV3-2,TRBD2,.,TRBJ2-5,CASSQEWGLADQETQYF,TGTGCCAGCAGCCAAGAGTGGGGACTAGCGGACCAAGAGACCCAGTACTTC
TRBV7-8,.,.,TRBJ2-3,CASSLVTADPSTDTQYF,TGTGCCAGCAGCTTAGTGACGGCGGACCCAAGCACAGATACGCAGTATTTT
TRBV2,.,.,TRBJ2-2,CARGHHTGELFF,TGTGCCAGGGGACACCACACCGGGGAGCTGTTTTTT
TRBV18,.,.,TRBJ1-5,CASSTLGLSNQPQHF,TGTGCCAGCTCAACACTCGGACTGAGCAATCAGCCCCAGCATTTT
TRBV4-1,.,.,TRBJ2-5,CASSQVKGAVQETQYF,TGCGCCAGCAGCCAAGTAAAGGGAGCGGTCCAAGAGACCCAGTACTTC
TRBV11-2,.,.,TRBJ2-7,CASSLARTHFMYEQYF,TGTGCCAGCAGCTTAGCCAGGACACACTTTATGTACGAGCAGTACTTC
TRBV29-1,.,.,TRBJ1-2,CSVGTVGEYGYTF,TGCAGCGTTGGGACGGTGGGGGAATATGGCTACACCTTC
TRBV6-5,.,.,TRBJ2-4,CASSYEVSGAKNIQYF,TGTGCCAGCAGTTATGAAGTCTCAGGGGCCAAAAACATTCAGTACTTC
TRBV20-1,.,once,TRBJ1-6,CSASLGRNSPLHF,TGCAGTGCTAGTCTGGGCAGAAATTCACCCCTCCACTTT
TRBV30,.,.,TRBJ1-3,CAWSVGTGGGNTIYF,TGTGCCTGGAGTGTTGGGACGGGCGGTGGAAACACCATATATTTT
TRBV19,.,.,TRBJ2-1,CASSNLAYNEQFF,TGTGCCAGTAGTAACTTAGCGTACAATGAGCAGTTCTTC
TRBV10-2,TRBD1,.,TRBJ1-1,CASSEPGQGRSEAFF,TGCGCCAGCAGTGAGCCGGGACAGGGTAGATCCGAAGCTTTCTTT
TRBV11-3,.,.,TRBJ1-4,CASSLGGTNEKLFF,TGTGCCAGCAGCTTGGGGGGAACTAATGAAAAACTGTTTTTT
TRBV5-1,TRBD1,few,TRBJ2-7,CASSLRSSGQGIHEQYF,TGCGCCAGCAGCTTGCGAAGTTCGGGACAGGGGATCCACGAGCAGTACTTC
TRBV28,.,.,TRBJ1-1,CASSLKFPAEGTEAFF,TGTGCCAGCAGTTTAAAATTCCCCGCAGAGGGCACTGAAGCTTTCTTT
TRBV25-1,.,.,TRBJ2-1,CASSEKKNLYNEQFF,TGTGCCAGCAGTGAAAAAAAGAACTTATACAATGAGCAGTTCTTC
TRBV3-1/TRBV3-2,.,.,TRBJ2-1,CASSQENYYNEQFF,TGTGCCAGCAGCCAAGAGAATTACTACAATGAGCAGTTCTTC
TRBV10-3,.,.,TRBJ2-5,CAISESEETQYF,TGTGCCATCAGTGAGTCAGAAGAGACCCAGTACTTC
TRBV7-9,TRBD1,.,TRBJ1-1,CASSLRKGQGRGTEAFF,TGTGCCAGCAGCTTAAGAAAGGGACAGGGGCGAGGGACTGAAGCTTTCTTT
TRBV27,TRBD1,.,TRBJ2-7,CASSTQDRGQYEQYF,TGTGCCAGCAGTACTCAGGACAGGGGGCAGTACGAGCAGTACTTC
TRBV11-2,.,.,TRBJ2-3,CASMRQKTDTQYF,TGTGCCAGCATGAGGCAGAAAACAGATACGCAGTATTTT
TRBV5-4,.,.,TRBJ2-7,CASSTRAHEQYF,TGTGCCAGCAGCACCCGTGCCCACGAGCAGTACTTC
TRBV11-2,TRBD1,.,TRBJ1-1,CASSQKKAGTGTNTEAFF,TGTGCCAGCAGCCAGAAAAAGGCGGGGACAGGGACAAACACTGAAGCTTTCTTT
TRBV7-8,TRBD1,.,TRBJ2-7,CASSFRDRAPYEQYF,TGTGCCAGCAGCTTCAGGGACAGGGCCCCCTACGAGCAGTACTTC
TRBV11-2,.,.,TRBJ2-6,CASMEYGRSGANVLTF,TGTGCCAGCATGGAATATGGGAGATCTGGGGCCAACGTCCTGACTTTC
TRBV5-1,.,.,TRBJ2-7,CASSPVRGAGEQYF,TGCGCCAGCAGCCCAGTCCGGGGGGCTGGGGAGCAGTACTTC
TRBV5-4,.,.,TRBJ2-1,CASSLTGYNEQFF,TGTGCCAGCAGCTTGACGGGTTACAATGAGCAGTTCTTC
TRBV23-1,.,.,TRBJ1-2,CASSQTAFNYGYTF,TGCGCCAGCAGTCAGACAGCGTTTAACTATGGCTACACCTTC
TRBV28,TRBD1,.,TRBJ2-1,CASSNTGTGFYYEQFF,TGTGCCAGCAGTAACACCGGGACAGGGTTTTACTATGAGCAGTTCTTC
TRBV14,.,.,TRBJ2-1,CASSQGSWGLSSYNEQFF,TGTGCCAGCAGCCAAGGATCCTGGGGCTTAAGCTCCTACAATGAGCAGTTCTTC
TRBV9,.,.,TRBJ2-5,CASSVDQGPGAQETQYF,TGTGCCAGCAGCGTAGATCAGGGTCCGGGGGCCCAAGAGACCCAGTACTTC
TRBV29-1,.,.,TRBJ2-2,CSVEDGRGTGELFF,TGCAGCGTTGAGGACGGGCGAGGCACCGGGGAGCTGTTTTTT
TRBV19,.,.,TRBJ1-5,CATGFKNQPQHF,TGTGCCACCGGATTTAAGAATCAGCCCCAGCATTTT
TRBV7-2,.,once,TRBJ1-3,CASSLALGNTIYF,TGTGCCAGCAGCTTAGCTCTCGGAAACACCATATATTTT
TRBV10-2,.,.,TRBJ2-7,CASRTRTAIEEYF,TGCGCCAGCAGGACCCGGACTGCGATAGAGGAGTACTTC
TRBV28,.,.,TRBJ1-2,CASAEWPGGGYTF,TGTGCCAGCGCCGAGTGGCCGGGTGGGGGCTACACCTTC
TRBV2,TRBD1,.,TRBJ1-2,CASSPGTGSFYGYTF,TGTGCCAGCAGTCCCGGGACAGGAAGTTTCTATGGCTACACCTTC
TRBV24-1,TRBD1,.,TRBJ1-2,CATSDPNQGADGYTF,TGTGCCACCAGTGATCCGAACCAGGGGGCAGATGGCTACACCTTC